The 11 T cell receptor beta chains reported below all come from one sample, sequenced in a study of blood T cells in healthy people across ages. The second PCR ran about 6 to 11 cycles with a sample-barcoded 5' primer and J-beta primers. Each CDR3 protein is one row after TCRdb ran MiXCR on the 5' RACE reads. The data show roughly 730,000 distinct CDR3 sequences, with more than 55% seen just once and around a quarter held by the top ten. The sequenced sample was blood. The receptors come from a man aged 40-49 years in good health.

The rearrangement links TRBV9 to TRBJ2-2, with TRBD2 as a possible D gene (7 bases). CDR1 and CDR2 (germline): SGDLS, YYNGEE. CDR3 length: 18 residues. With 4 bases removed from V and 2 bases from J, the gap between germline ends came to 21 bases. The CDR3 DNA sequence: TGTGCCAGCAGCTCGCGAGACTCCCGGGGGGCCAACACCGGGGAGCTGTTTTTT. Protein: CASSSRDSRGANTGELFF.

The chain recombines TRBV12-3 or TRBV12-4 with TRBJ2-3; no clear D gene. The CDR3 loop spans 12 amino acids. V lost 7 bases and J lost 8, with 13 bases in between. CDR3 protein: CASTPRRSTQYF. The DNA of the CDR3 is TGTGCCAGCACCCCTCGGAGAAGTACGCAGTATTTT.

This clonotype was detected a few times. The chain couples TRBV7-9 to TRBJ1-2, with 9 bases fitting TRBD1. The trim removed 5 bases at V and 7 bases at J, leaving 11 bases unmatched. Germline loops: CDR1 SEHNR, CDR2 FQNEAQ (reference sequence). The CDR3 is 15 residues long. The CDR3 sequence: CASSRTTGGGSGYTF. CDR3 coding DNA: TGTGCCAGCAGCCGAACGACAGGGGGAGGCAGTGGCTACACCTTC.

This chain joins TRBV5-1 and TRBJ1-2, with TRBD1 as a possible D gene (5 bases). CDR1 SGHRS and CDR2 YFSETQ come from the germline V gene. The CDR3 extends over 16 amino acids. V was cut by 1 base and J by 3 bases, with 16 bases left in between. CDR3 sequence (DNA): TGCGCCAGCAGCTTGACTCGGCAGGGAACAGACTATGGCTACACCTTC. It translates to CASSLTRQGTDYGYTF.

The CDR3 loop reads CASSPLDSGYSPLHF. The DNA of the CDR3 is TGTGCCAGCAGCCCCCTTGACTCCGGTTATTCACCCCTCCACTTT. The chain is built from TRBV7-2 and TRBJ1-6; D unclear. The V gene's germline CDR1 is SGHTA and CDR2 FQGNSA. The CDR3 length is 15 residues. Trimming took 5 bases from V and 8 from J, leaving 16 bases between them.

The chain employs TRBV15 and TRBJ2-5; maybe TRBD2 (6 bases). The germline V gene encodes CDR1 LNHNV and CDR2 YYDKDF (reference sequence). V gave up 7 bases and J gave up 11 bases, with 20 bases separating them. There are 13 residues in the CDR3. The CDR3 region is CATKPGTGDEQYF. The DNA for the CDR3 is TGTGCCACCAAACCAGGTACGGGGGATGAGCAGTACTTC. Filled out from reference TRBV15 and TRBJ2-5, the complete variable domain reads DAMVIQNPRYQVTQFGKPVTLSCSQTLNHNVMYWYQQKSSQAPKLLFHYYDKDFNNEADTPDNFQSRRPNTSFCFLDIRSPGLGDTAMYLCATKPGTGDEQYFGPGTRLLVL.

V usage is TRBV11-2 and J usage is TRBJ2-3, with TRBD2 matching 11 bases. Germline CDR1 is SGHAT and CDR2 is FQNNGV. The CDR3 spans 15 residues. The V gene end was trimmed by 6 bases and the J gene end by 5 bases; junction bases not matched to a gene: 7. The CDR3: CASSGLAGTLDTQYF. The CDR3 region has the DNA TGTGCCAGCAGTGGACTAGCGGGCACTTTAGATACGCAGTATTTT.

Points on this clonotype: Being one base from a much bigger clone, this may be a read error. The chain uses TRBV6-6 and TRBJ2-2; the D is unclear. In germline, CDR1 is MNHNY, CDR2 SVGAGI (reference sequence). The CDR3 runs 13 residues. V lost 0 bases and J lost 2, with 1 base in between. CDR3: CASSYSNTGELFF. In DNA form, the CDR3 reads TGTGCCAGCAGTTACTCCAACACCGGGGAGCTGTTTTTT.

V and J are TRBV27 and TRBJ2-5; the match to TRBD1 covers 9 bases. The J call may be incorrect, as the DNA end agrees better with TRBJ2-7. Germline values: CDR1 MNHEY, CDR2 SMNVEV (reference sequence). This CDR3 has 15 amino acids. CDR3 protein: CASSPTGGETYEQYF. The CDR3 region has the DNA TGTGCCAGCAGTCCGACAGGGGGAGAGACCTACGAGCAGTACTTC.

Concerning this clonotype: The junction differs from germline at one of its ends, possibly a read error. The chain uses TRBV14 and TRBJ1-6; D call uncertain. The CDR3 is 13 residues long. Germline V gene lookup returns CDR1 SGHDN and CDR2 FVKESK. The CDR3 protein is CASSQDMGSPPHF. The CDR3 bases are TGTGCCAGCAGCCAAGATATGGGTTCACCCCCCCACTTT.

This clonotype was detected a few times. The chain carries TRBV12-3 or TRBV12-4 and TRBJ1-2; perhaps TRBD1 as D (5 bases). Trimming cost V 1 base and J 4 bases, with 10 bases left between them. The CDR3 totals 14 residues. The CDR3 is CASSLGQSIYGYTF. The DNA of the CDR3 is TGTGCCAGCAGTTTAGGACAGTCAATCTATGGCTACACCTTC.